These 7 T cell receptor beta chains were sequenced from one sample in a study of blood T cell repertoires in COVID-19. The method was immunoSEQ multiplex PCR; TCRdb's version includes in-frame clones alone and lacks a portion of them. The table has fewer than 250,000 clones, approximately 90% seen once. Sequenced input: PBMCs or T cells enriched from blood (not recorded which). The receptors stem from a woman in her 30s with acute COVID-19.

The genes are TRBV5-1 and TRBJ2-7, with TRBD1 as a possible D gene (6 bases). Germline CDR1 and CDR2: SGHRS and YFSETQ. The V end was cut by 7 bases, the J end by 2 bases, with 13 bases between. This CDR3 comprises 13 residues. The CDR3 nucleotides are TGCGCCAGCTCTTGGACAGCGACCTACGAGCAGTACTTC. It specifies CASSWTATYEQYF.

This clone was detected only once. The CDR3 sequence is CASFAGRINEKLFF. CDR3 DNA: TGTGCCAGCTTCGCAGGGCGAATCAATGAAAAACTGTTTTTT. This sequence joins TRBV7-8 and TRBJ1-4, with D perhaps TRBD1 (5 bases). Germline V gives CDR1 SGHVS, CDR2 FQNEAQ. Deletions cut 8 bases from V and 5 bases from J, with 15 bases between. This CDR3 is 14 amino acids long.

The chain carries TRBV5-1 and TRBJ2-7, with 7 positions matching TRBD2. The CDR3 length is 18 residues. Germline V gene data show CDR1 as SGHRS and CDR2 as YFSETQ. J was trimmed by 0 bases and V by 0 bases; bases with no gene match: 12. For the CDR3, the DNA is TGCGCCAGCAGCTTGGCGGTCCAGCGGGGTAGTTTCTCCTACGAGCAGTACTTC. It translates to CASSLAVQRGSFSYEQYF. The whole variable domain, filled in from reference TRBV5-1 and TRBJ2-7, reads KAGVTQTPRYLIKTRGQQVTLSCSPISGHRSVSWYQQTPGQGLQFLFEYFSETQRNKGNFPGRFSGRQFSNSRSEMNVSTLELGDSALYLCASSLAVQRGSFSYEQYFGPGTRLTVT.

The V and J genes are TRBV3-1 (or the pseudogene TRBV3-2) and TRBJ2-7; D not resolved. V gave up 0 bases and J gave up 5 bases, with 14 bases separating them. CDR3 length: 15 residues. Germline-derived CDR1 and CDR2 are LGHDT and YNNKEL (reference sequence). In nucleotides, the CDR3 is TGTGCCAGCAGCCAAGAAGGAGAGAATATAAACGAGCAGTACTTC. Encoded protein: CASSQEGENINEQYF.

This clone was detected only once. The CDR3 bases are TGTGCCTGGAGTGTAGATAGCTCTGGAAACACCATATATTTT. This translates into CAWSVDSSGNTIYF. The rearrangement uses TRBV30 and TRBJ1-3, with no clear D. There are 14 residues in the CDR3. Germline V gives CDR1 GTSNPN, CDR2 SVGIG (reference sequence). Trimming shortened V by 0 bases and J by 0 bases, and 6 bases separated the two germline ends.

The chain is built from TRBV6-1 and TRBJ1-3; 7 positions match TRBD1. Germline CDR1 reads MNHNS; CDR2 reads SASEGT. V shed 3 bases and J 2 bases; nucleotides not matched to a gene: 7. The CDR3 is made up of 16 amino acids. The CDR3 coding sequence is TGTGCCAGCAGTGAGGAGGGACAGTTTCCTGGAAACACCATATATTTT. Translation gives CASSEEGQFPGNTIYF.

The chain joins TRBV7-6 to TRBJ1-2, with D uncertain. V lost 3 bases, J lost 7 bases, and 6 bases lay in between. Per the germline V gene, CDR1 is SGHVS and CDR2 is FNYEAQ. This CDR3 comprises 11 residues. The CDR3 DNA sequence: TGTGCCAGCAGCTTTCAGGCTGGCTACACCTTC. This gives the protein CASSFQAGYTF.